This TCR beta chain was observed in a study of Graves' ophthalmopathy and Graves' hyperthyroidism. Study context: The study drew peripheral blood at initial diagnosis, before any treatment.

Ten or more counts support this clonotype. The sequenced template was RNA, covering the TCR beta CDR3 region. The authors performed first-round RT-PCR with HTBI primers and then a second-round multiplex PCR. TCRdb passed the multiplex PCR reads through MiXCR, listing each CDR3 protein once. The table lists hundreds of thousands of distinct CDR3 sequences, 22% of them singletons. Cases classed as stable hyperthyroidism had no ophthalmopathy within 18 months of follow-up. The sample comprised peripheral blood. This TCR was recovered from a woman between 18 and 29 years old with stable Graves' hyperthyroidism. Some clones in this sample may be carry-over from other donors' samples.

CDR3 sequence reads: CASRKWWDREFNTEAFF. CDR3 bases: TGTGCCAGCCGCAAGTGGTGGGACAGGGAATTCAACACTGAAGCTTTCTTT. V is TRBV6-4 and J is TRBJ1-1; the match to TRBD1 covers 9 bases. The CDR3 sequence is 17 residues long. The V segment lost 8 bases and the J segment 2 bases; nucleotides outside the gene matches: 15. Germline V CDR1 and CDR2: MRHNA, SNTAGT.